The rows below give T cell receptor beta chains drawn from one sample of a study of T cell responses to AZD1222 COVID-19 vaccine. Method: immunoSEQ multiplex PCR; TCRdb's copy keeps in-frame clones and lacks some. The sample consists of over 100,000 clones, about 89% of them appearing once. Sequencing used peripheral blood, obtained on day 0 of AZD1222 vaccination. Receptor source: an adult in good health. Each CDR3 is given with its conserved first and last residue. A D gene is named only where the DNA matches it firmly.

V	D	CDR3
TRBV5-1	-	CASSFLQGYSYNSPLHF
TRBV6-2/TRBV6-3	-	CASSGRARAFF
TRBV18	-	CASSPGGAWDTEAFF
TRBV24-1	-	CATSDLAGPSHFTNTIYF
TRBV28	TRBD1	CASSYRGAPQHF
TRBV6-2/TRBV6-3	TRBD1	CASSYSNRGRRESPLHF
TRBV30	-	CAWSVGSPLHF
TRBV12-3/TRBV12-4	TRBD1	CANPGQGTQPQHF
TRBV3-1/TRBV3-2	-	CASSQGRTQYF
TRBV12-5	-	CASGLDRPGGTEAFF
TRBV4-1	-	CASSQDVTGEAFF
TRBV3-1/TRBV3-2	-	CASSRTGPSHEQYF
TRBV19	TRBD2	CASSPRLAGGPAGELFF
TRBV2	-	CASTGVGPYEQYF
TRBV2	-	CASRGLGFAMNTEAFF
TRBV3-1/TRBV3-2	TRBD2	CASRDQFRGGSYNEQFF
TRBV5-1	-	CASSLQSFYEQYF
TRBV24-1	-	CATSDPPADEQYF
TRBV15	-	CATSRDRTSLNSPLHF
TRBV19	-	CASSIEKVRAQPQHF
TRBV4-1	-	CATSYSSRGNTEAFF
TRBV9	TRBD1	CASSLGQGHSPLHF
TRBV19	-	CATNTGWGAYGYTF
TRBV6-6	-	CASSPETNTEAFF
TRBV7-9	TRBD1	CASSLAGTGTQYF
TRBV13	TRBD1	CASSQGTGGYGYTF
TRBV18	-	CASSPGGGYTEAFF
TRBV23-1	-	CASSQWGNGLANYGYTF
TRBV7-3	-	CASSVTGLNTEAFF
TRBV11-2	-	CASSLGAASSYNSPLHF
TRBV27	-	CASSLGGTDTQYF
TRBV7-2	-	CASSPQQGMGNQPQHF
TRBV9	TRBD2	CASSVSSGGTQETQYF
TRBV7-2	-	CASSPTGLPSYEQYF
TRBV19	-	CASSIAGTGAYEQYF
TRBV18	-	CASSPTGIGRAKNIQYF
TRBV5-4	TRBD1	CASSSGGRYGYTF
TRBV4-3	-	CASSQEGGANYGYTF
TRBV4-3	TRBD2	CASSQTGTSGGVGDTQYF
TRBV11-2	-	CASSLDPTYEQYF
TRBV5-1	TRBD2	CASRYFSGGSGYNEQFF
TRBV5-1	TRBD1	CASKRDSYEQYF
TRBV30	-	CAWSAGVDQPQHF
TRBV9	TRBD1	CASGGQGTLNTEAFF
TRBV6-4	-	CASSEGGGNQPQHF
TRBV7-2	-	CASSLAPGTPNHYGYTF
TRBV3-1/TRBV3-2	TRBD1	CASSQGQGSNQPQHF
TRBV5-4	-	CASSTRQAYGYTF
TRBV28	-	CASSLGGTGFYGYTF
TRBV3-1/TRBV3-2	TRBD1	CASSRQAGTEWRVLQGSAVHF
TRBV9	-	CASSVGVVNQPQHF
TRBV5-6	TRBD1	CASSRETGGTEAFF